This TCR beta chain was recovered during a study of beta chain features in type 1 diabetes. Study results and caveats: Researchers reported that naive, central memory and Treg TCRB repertoires appeared more similar in patients than in healthy donors. All four CD4+ subsets from Type 1 diabetes patients carried moderately but significantly shorter TCRB CDR3s.

Germline CDR1 and CDR2: MNHNY and SVGAGI (reference sequence). V was cut by 2 bases and J by 8 bases, with 14 bases left in between. This CDR3 has 14 amino acids. Every isolated RNA sample was fully reverse transcribed, so sequencing captured expressed TCRB transcripts. Sequenced by immunoSEQ multiplex PCR; TCRdb stores in-frame clones only, minus some. The sample lists nearly 700,000 clones; under 15% were seen once. Remarks on this clone: Its target is unknown.

Sequenced material: naive CD4+ T cells from blood. V is TRBV6-6 and J is TRBJ2-3; maybe TRBD2 (6 bases). The receptor comes from a man younger than 35 with type 1 diabetes. The CDR3 DNA follows: TGTGCCAGCAGTTACGGACTATCCATCGGTACGCAGTATTTT. Translated, it gives CASSYGLSIGTQYF.